Each of the 29 T cell receptor beta chains below was sequenced from the same sample in a study of T cell responses to AZD1222 COVID-19 vaccine. TCRdb's copy holds only in-frame clones and misses some; the assay was immunoSEQ multiplex PCR. The data contain about 150,000 clones, more than 85% of them seen just once; the ten biggest clones take up around 1.5%. Sequencing used peripheral blood, obtained 28 days after the second AZD1222 dose. Receptors originate from an adult who received the AZD1222 COVID-19 vaccine.

This chain uses TRBV12-5 with TRBJ2-3, with 11 bases matching TRBD2. CDR1 is LGHNT and CDR2 is FRNRAP in the germline V gene. The ends lost 5 bases at V and 1 base at J; junction bases unmatched: 14. The CDR3 runs 19 residues. CDR3 region: CASGLLRLAGGPGTDTQYF. CDR3 nucleotide sequence: TGTGCTAGTGGTCTCCTCCGGTTAGCGGGGGGGCCTGGCACAGATACGCAGTATTTT.

The chain recombines TRBV6-5 with TRBJ2-7; 8 bases align to TRBD1. From germline, CDR1 is MNHEY and CDR2 SVGAGI. Germline trimming cut 7 bases from V and 6 bases from J; bases unmatched to any gene: 14. The CDR3 is 15 amino acids. The CDR3 bases are TGTGCCAGCACCAGACAGGGGACCTTTCCCGGCGAGCAGTACTTC. Its protein is CASTRQGTFPGEQYF.

The chain is built from TRBV4-2 and TRBJ2-2, with TRBD2 as a possible D gene (6 bases). The germline CDR1 and CDR2 sequences are LGHNA and YNFKEQ. The CDR3 is made up of 19 amino acids. The V end lost 0 bases, the J end lost 6 bases, and 23 bases lay between the germline ends. The CDR3 DNA is TGTGCCAGCAGCCAAGAGTGGCGGGACCACCCCTTGATATCCGGGGAGCTGTTTTTT. This translates into CASSQEWRDHPLISGELFF.

The chain recombines TRBV28 with TRBJ2-7, with TRBD1 as a possible D gene (5 bases). Germline CDR1 MDHEN, CDR2 SYDVKM. The length of the CDR3 is 15 residues. Trimming removed 4 bases from V and 6 bases from J, with 19 bases in between. The CDR3 bases are TGTGCCAGCAGTTCCCCACCCCAGGGTAACGGCGAGCAGTACTTC. It translates to CASSSPPQGNGEQYF.

In this sample, this clone turned up once. The gene calls are TRBV5-6 and TRBJ1-5; no firm D call. The germline V gene encodes CDR1 SGHDT and CDR2 YYEEEE. Trimming took 0 bases from V and 3 from J, leaving 10 bases between them. The CDR3 is 15 amino acids. The CDR3 is CASSLERAYNQPQHF. The CDR3 DNA follows: TGTGCCAGCAGCTTGGAGAGGGCTTACAATCAGCCCCAGCATTTT.

J is TRBJ1-1 and V is TRBV6-5; a weak D match, TRBD1 (6 bases). The V end was cut by 4 bases, the J end by 11 bases, with 11 bases between. The germline CDR1 and CDR2 sequences are MNHEY and SVGAGI. The CDR3 extends over 11 amino acids. The DNA for the CDR3 is TGTGCCAGCAGTTTAACAGGGTCGGCTTTCTTT. As protein: CASSLTGSAFF.

The chain combines TRBV6-9 with TRBJ2-5; 7 bases are shared with TRBD1. The CDR3 totals 15 residues. Germline V gives CDR1 MNHGY, CDR2 SVAAGI. V was pared by 3 bases and J by 3 bases, with 7 bases of the junction left unmatched. The DNA of the CDR3 is TGTGCCAGCAGTTACCTGGGACAGCGCAAAGAGACCCAGTACTTC. Amino acids: CASSYLGQRKETQYF.

This sequence joins TRBV10-3 and TRBJ1-3; TRBD1 might be the D (6 bases). Per the germline V gene, CDR1 is ENHRY and CDR2 is SYGVKD. Trimming removed 6 bases from V and 4 bases from J, with 16 bases in between. The CDR3 is 15 amino acids. The CDR3 region is CAISPATGFGNTIYF. Here the CDR3 DNA reads TGTGCCATCAGCCCCGCCACAGGGTTCGGAAACACCATATATTTT.

The chain couples TRBV4-1 to TRBJ1-2; D is unresolved. V was trimmed by 0 bases and J by 8 bases, leaving 13 bases between them. Germline loops: CDR1 MGHRA, CDR2 YSYEKL. This CDR3 contains 14 residues. The CDR3 DNA reads as TGCGCCAGCAGCCAAGATAGGTCGGGTTACGGCTACACCTTC. Protein sequence: CASSQDRSGYGYTF.

J is TRBJ2-5 and V is TRBV28, with D hard to call. This CDR3 has 12 amino acids. Germline values: CDR1 MDHEN, CDR2 SYDVKM. The germline V and J ends were trimmed by 3 bases and 3 bases, with 5 bases remaining between them. The CDR3 region has the DNA TGTGCCAGCAGTTTGCGGAAAGAGACCCAGTACTTC. Translating it yields CASSLRKETQYF.

The genes are TRBV24-1 and TRBJ2-3; TRBD2 matches at 8 bases. This CDR3 is 15 amino acids long. Trimming removed 3 bases from V and 8 bases from J; junction bases left unmatched: 9. In germline, CDR1 is KGHDR, CDR2 SFDVKD. The CDR3 DNA sequence: TGTGCCACCAGTGATCCCGGGACTAGATCGGCTACGCAGTATTTT. Encoded protein: CATSDPGTRSATQYF.

The chain links TRBV30 to TRBJ1-1; a weak D match, TRBD1 (6 bases). This CDR3 spans 12 amino acids. Germline lookup yields CDR1 GTSNPN and CDR2 SVGIG (reference sequence). Trimming shortened V by 1 base and J by 7 bases, and 10 bases separated the two germline ends. The CDR3 DNA reads as TGTGCCTGGAGTGCGGCAGGGGTTGAAGCTTTCTTT. Its translation: CAWSAAGVEAFF.

The chain uses TRBV6-6 and TRBJ2-3, with 16 bases fitting TRBD2. Germline trimming cut 6 bases from V and 2 bases from J; bases unmatched to any gene: 17. This CDR3 spans 21 amino acids. Germline assignment: CDR1 MNHNY and CDR2 SVGAGI (reference sequence). The CDR3 loop reads CASSHSYPGLAGGKFTDTQYF. The CDR3 bases are TGTGCCAGCAGCCACTCATACCCGGGACTAGCGGGAGGGAAGTTCACAGATACGCAGTATTTT.

J is TRBJ2-2 and V is TRBV30; D ambiguous. V lost 2 bases, J lost 0 bases, and 13 bases lay in between. Germline CDR1 is GTSNPN and CDR2 is SVGIG (reference sequence). This CDR3 is 16 amino acids long. The CDR3 here is CAWSSGQVSNTGELFF. The CDR3 nucleotides read TGTGCCTGGAGTTCCGGGCAGGTCTCGAACACCGGGGAGCTGTTTTTT.

This chain connects TRBV30 to TRBJ1-3; TRBD1 matches at 7 bases. CDR3 length: 14 residues. CDR1 and CDR2 (germline): GTSNPN, SVGIG (reference sequence). J gave up 5 bases and V 5 bases, and 9 bases lay outside the gene matches. The CDR3, as DNA: TGTGCCTGGGACAGGGCGGAAGGGCGAAACACCATATATTTT. This gives the protein CAWDRAEGRNTIYF.

The rearrangement uses TRBV12-3 or TRBV12-4 and TRBJ1-2; possible D gene TRBD1, 5 bases. This CDR3 has 13 amino acids. The V and J ends lost 7 bases and 2 bases respectively, with 11 bases between them. The CDR3 is CASTTTVNYGYTF. DNA of the CDR3: TGTGCCAGCACCACGACAGTAAACTATGGCTACACCTTC.

This rearrangement joins TRBV10-3 to TRBJ2-1, with 13 bases fitting TRBD2. Unmatched junction bases numbered 4, after V lost 3 bases and J lost 5 bases. In germline, CDR1 is ENHRY, CDR2 SYGVKD. The CDR3 has 16 amino acids. This chain's CDR3 is CAISDPGLAGNNEQFF. CDR3 nucleotides: TGTGCCATCAGTGATCCGGGACTAGCGGGAAACAATGAGCAGTTCTTC.

The rearrangement links TRBV5-1 to TRBJ2-4; maybe TRBD2 (6 bases). Trimming left V 0 bases short and J 6 bases short, with 25 bases between. In germline, CDR1 is SGHRS, CDR2 YFSETQ. This CDR3 has 19 amino acids. In DNA, the CDR3 is TGCGCCAGCAGCTTGGGAGTTTCGCAGGGCGGGGAGTTGGGAAACATTCAGTACTTC. Translating gives CASSLGVSQGGELGNIQYF.

V usage is TRBV6-1 and J usage is TRBJ1-5; D ambiguous. The CDR3 extends over 14 amino acids. Germline V lookup: CDR1 MNHNS, CDR2 SASEGT. The V end lost 0 bases, the J end lost 3 bases, and 6 bases lay between the germline ends. The CDR3 coding sequence is TGTGCCAGCAGTGAAGCTTCCCTCAATCAGCCCCAGCATTTT. Amino acids: CASSEASLNQPQHF.

The chain is built from TRBV9 and TRBJ1-1; D is uncertain. The CDR3 totals 15 residues. Germline V CDR1 and CDR2: SGDLS, YYNGEE. Trimming took off 4 bases at V and 0 bases at J, with 13 bases between the two ends. For the CDR3, the DNA is TGTGCCAGCAGCCCAAGAGGTGTGATGAACACTGAAGCTTTCTTT. Protein product: CASSPRGVMNTEAFF. The variable domain in full, completed from reference TRBV9 and TRBJ1-1, reads DSGVTQTPKHLITATGQRVTLRCSPRSGDLSVYWYQQSLDQGLQFLIQYYNGEERAKGNILERFSAQQFPDLHSELNLSSLELGDSALYFCASSPRGVMNTEAFFGQGTRLTVV.

V usage is TRBV6-5 and J usage is TRBJ2-5; tentatively, D is TRBD2 (6 bases). Germline V gene data show CDR1 as MNHEY and CDR2 as SVGAGI. The length of the CDR3 is 15 residues. V shed 6 bases and J shed 4 bases, with 18 bases lying between them. Here the CDR3 DNA reads TGTGCCAGCAGAAGGACGGGACTTCTTTTAGAGACCCAGTACTTC. Protein: CASRRTGLLLETQYF.

The gene calls are TRBV28 and TRBJ1-1; 8 bases are shared with TRBD1. This CDR3 is 13 amino acids long. V lost 6 bases and J lost 3; bases outside the gene matches: 3. Germline lookup yields CDR1 MDHEN and CDR2 SYDVKM. CDR3 coding DNA: TGTGCCAGCAGACAGGGGGGAGACACTGAAGCTTTCTTT. It yields the protein CASRQGGDTEAFF.

The gene calls are TRBV5-8 and TRBJ1-1; D gene uncertain. Germline V lookup: CDR1 SGHTS, CDR2 YDEGEE. V dropped 2 bases and J dropped 1 base, with 6 bases sitting between them. The CDR3 sequence is 13 residues long. CDR3 amino acids: CASSLGANTEAFF. CDR3 nucleotide sequence: TGTGCCAGCAGCTTAGGAGCGAACACTGAAGCTTTCTTT.

The chain employs TRBV5-4 and TRBJ1-3; D gene unclear. CDR1 and CDR2 from the germline V gene are SGHNT and YYREEE (reference sequence). The CDR3 loop spans 14 amino acids. Trimming took off 0 bases at V and 2 bases at J, with 6 bases between the two ends. Here the CDR3 DNA reads TGTGCCAGCAGCTTGGTTGGGACTGGAAACACCATATATTTT. Protein product: CASSLVGTGNTIYF.

This clone was observed a single time. The gene calls are TRBV19 and TRBJ2-1, with 7 bases identical to TRBD1. The CDR3 covers 18 residues. With V trimmed by 2 bases and J by 0 bases, 10 bases remained unmatched. Germline V gene data show CDR1 as LNHDA and CDR2 as SQIVND (reference sequence). Here the CDR3 reads CASSILVGGSYSYNEQFF. In DNA, the CDR3 is TGTGCCAGTAGTATACTGGTAGGGGGCTCCTACTCCTACAATGAGCAGTTCTTC. Full variable domain (remainder filled in from reference TRBV19 and TRBJ2-1): DGGITQSPKYLFRKEGQNVTLSCEQNLNHDAMYWYRQDPGQGLRLIYYSQIVNDFQKGDIAEGYSVSREKKESFPLTVTSAQKNPTAFYLCASSILVGGSYSYNEQFFGPGTRLTVL.

V and J are TRBV24-1 and TRBJ2-1; no clear D gene. Germline V lookup: CDR1 KGHDR, CDR2 SFDVKD. V was trimmed by 5 bases and J by 0 bases, leaving 10 bases between them. The length of the CDR3 is 15 residues. The CDR3 DNA follows: TGTGCCACCAGTGCTGTTAGCCCCTCCTACAATGAGCAGTTCTTC. Translating it yields CATSAVSPSYNEQFF.

This chain links TRBV6-5 with TRBJ1-1; D may be TRBD1 (5 bases). Germline assignment: CDR1 MNHEY and CDR2 SVGAGI. This CDR3 has 14 residues. The ends were cut back, 7 bases at V and 7 bases at J, with 19 bases in the middle. The CDR3 sequence is CASTFRQVGGEAFF. CDR3 bases: TGTGCCAGCACCTTTCGGCAGGTGGGGGGTGAAGCTTTCTTT.

The genes are TRBV25-1 and TRBJ2-1; D possibly uses TRBD1 or TRBD2 (5 bases each). This CDR3 comprises 16 residues. The germline V and J ends were trimmed by 6 bases and 6 bases, with 21 bases remaining between them. Looked up from germline, CDR1 is MGHDK and CDR2 is SYGVNS. CDR3 nucleotides: TGTGCCAGCAGCGCAACCCGGGACGCTCTGCGCAATGAGCAGTTCTTC. Translation: CASSATRDALRNEQFF.

The chain recombines TRBV20-1 with TRBJ1-4; unclear D gene. V lost 2 bases to trimming and J lost 6 bases, with 4 bases between them. The germline gives CDR1 DFQATT, CDR2 SNEGSKA (reference sequence). CDR3 length: 11 amino acids. The CDR3 DNA reads TGCAGTGCTAGAAATCATGAAAAACTGTTTTTT. It specifies CSARNHEKLFF.